A single T cell receptor beta chain is shown here with its context. Its antigen is currently unknown. The source of the sample is a study of T cell responses to AZD1222 COVID-19 vaccine. Points from the study as a whole: There were mostly white British donors and more females than males, and clonal diversity was possibly underestimated. The peak T cell response came first, and repertoires were sampled only after it. AZD1222 recipients seropositive at baseline numbered only six. Receipt of two AZD1222 doses was followed by a rise in Spike-specific TCR breadth and depth.

This CDR3 comprises 14 residues. V gave up 4 bases and J gave up 5 bases; unmatched junction bases: 4. Germline V gene data show CDR1 as SQVTM and CDR2 as ANQGSEA. Clones were read by immunoSEQ multiplex PCR, and TCRdb kept only the in-frame ones, dropping some. Found here are about 99,000 clones, 80% to 95% of them singletons; the top ten hold around 8.3%. The chain links TRBV29-1 to TRBJ2-3; TRBD2 matches 12 bases. This TCR was recovered from an adult who received the AZD1222 COVID-19 vaccine. The material was peripheral blood, obtained 28 days after the second AZD1222 dose. This CDR3 reads CSVGTSGNVDTQYF. The CDR3 coding sequence is TGCAGCGTTGGGACTAGCGGGAATGTAGATACGCAGTATTTT.